The clone carrying this T cell receptor (beta chain) was detected ten times or more. The antigen remains undetermined. TCRdb passed the 5' RACE reads through MiXCR, listing each CDR3 protein once. The sample carries tens of thousands of distinct CDR3 sequences, under 8% recorded once. The source of the sample is a study of early T cells in non-severe SARS-CoV-2 infection. Overall study context: It was bulk RNA from unsorted whole blood that was sequenced, and the chains were unpaired. Notes on the study in general: VDJdb matching favored anti-spike CD8 responses, missing private and CD4 specificities.

The clonotype was recovered from an adult who was a healthcare worker with PCR-confirmed SARS-CoV-2 infection or an uninfected control (not recorded which). Here the sequenced sample was whole blood, taken at baseline.

The CDR3 nucleotides read TGCAGCGTTGAGAACCGCCACAGCTACGAGCAGTACTTC. Protein product: CSVENRHSYEQYF. This chain connects TRBV29-1 to TRBJ2-7; D uncertain. The CDR3 totals 13 residues. Trimming took 3 bases from V and 3 from J, leaving 12 bases between them. The germline gives CDR1 SQVTM, CDR2 ANQGSEA.